Listed below are T cell receptor beta chains from one sample, sequenced in a study of T cell repertoires in cytomegalovirus infection. TCRdb ran MiXCR on the reads and lists one entry per CDR3 protein. The repertoire includes a few hundred thousand distinct CDR3 sequences, about 20% of them detected once, and about 21% sits in the top ten. What these receptors recognize is not known. The sample here was cultured PBMCs, taken from culture after CMV antigen stimulation. Every receptor here comes from a human donor in good health (CMV status not recorded). Some clones in this sample may be carry-over from other donors' samples. The CDR3 runs from the conserved cysteine through the conserved F or W. Fields, in order: V gene, CDR3 length, D gene, J gene, clone size, CDR3 protein, CDR3 DNA. A D gene is named only where the DNA matches it firmly. Where a row states a size, it is once, few, many or the class of an expanded clone; other rows omit it.

TRBV7-9,12,-,TRBJ2-1,-,CASSSDSRKQFF,TGTGCCAGCAGCTCGGACTCCAGGAAGCAGTTCTTC
TRBV19,14,-,TRBJ2-3,-,CASSIGAHTDTQYF,TGTGCCAGTAGTATTGGGGCTCACACAGATACGCAGTATTTT
TRBV4-1,14,-,TRBJ2-2,many,CASSQYQDTGELFF,TGCGCCAGCAGCCAATATCAGGACACCGGGGAGCTGTTTTTT
TRBV12-3/TRBV12-4,12,-,TRBJ1-2,many,CASSGPDWGYTF,TGTGCCAGCAGTGGACCCGATTGGGGCTACACCTTC
TRBV7-6,17,TRBD2,TRBJ2-3,few,CASSLGSSGSPTDTQYF,TGTGCCAGCAGCTTAGGAAGTAGCGGGAGCCCCACAGATACGCAGTATTTT
TRBV6-5,15,-,TRBJ2-1,few,CASSPDPTVYNEQFF,TGTGCCAGCAGTCCTGACCCAACCGTCTACAATGAGCAGTTCTTC
TRBV29-1,14,-,TRBJ1-1,-,CSGDRTGMNTEAFF,TGCAGCGGAGACCGGACGGGTATGAACACTGAAGCTTTCTTT
TRBV6-1,14,TRBD1,TRBJ1-2,many,CASSSTGGIGGYTF,TGTGCCAGCAGCTCGACAGGGGGGATAGGTGGCTACACCTTC
TRBV7-2,16,TRBD1,TRBJ1-4,-,CASSLDLGTGGEKLFF,TGTGCCAGCAGCTTAGATCTTGGGACAGGGGGTGAAAAACTGTTTTTT
TRBV6-1,14,-,TRBJ1-3,few,CASNLGGPGNTIYF,TGTGCCAGCAACCTTGGTGGGCCCGGAAACACCATATATTTT
TRBV7-2,13,-,TRBJ2-5,few,CASSWDPKETQYF,TGTGCCAGCAGTTGGGACCCAAAAGAGACCCAGTACTTC
TRBV6-2/TRBV6-3,20,TRBD2,TRBJ2-6,-,CASKRGSGPPEGAGANVLTF,TGTGCCAGCAAGCGGGGTTCAGGACCCCCAGAGGGTGCTGGGGCCAACGTCCTGACTTTC
TRBV7-2,15,-,TRBJ1-5,medium-sized,CASSSALNSNQPQHF,TGTGCCAGCAGCTCGGCCCTAAATAGCAATCAGCCCCAGCATTTT
TRBV5-1,16,TRBD2,TRBJ2-2,-,CASSLDPGGPAGELFF,TGCGCCAGCAGCTTGGATCCGGGAGGGCCGGCCGGGGAGCTGTTTTTT
TRBV12-3/TRBV12-4,15,TRBD1,TRBJ2-3,few,CASSLAGQNTDTQYF,TGTGCCAGCAGTTTAGCGGGACAGAACACAGATACGCAGTATTTT
TRBV30,17,-,TRBJ1-2,few,CAWSGHFGTSRNYGYTF,TGTGCCTGGAGTGGACACTTCGGGACATCACGTAACTATGGCTACACCTTC
TRBV11-3,15,TRBD1,TRBJ1-4,few,CASSLRQGYKEKLFF,TGTGCCAGCAGCCTCCGACAGGGATATAAAGAAAAACTGTTTTTT
TRBV7-6,15,TRBD1,TRBJ2-5,-,CASSLSTGGSETQYF,TGTGCCAGCAGCTTATCTACAGGGGGCTCAGAGACCCAGTACTTC
TRBV7-2,11,TRBD2,TRBJ2-3,many,CASSRGGTQYF,TGTGCCAGCAGCCGGGGGGGGACGCAGTATTTT
TRBV27,13,-,TRBJ1-5,many,CASSYSLFQPQHF,TGTGCCAGCAGCTACTCCTTATTTCAGCCCCAGCATTTT
TRBV2,12,-,TRBJ2-4,-,CASSMGPNIQYF,TGTGCCAGCAGCATGGGCCCAAACATTCAGTACTTC
TRBV4-2,16,-,TRBJ1-4,few,CASSQDMAEGGEKLFF,TGTGCCAGCAGCCAAGATATGGCGGAGGGAGGAGAAAAACTGTTTTTT
TRBV7-9,18,TRBD1,TRBJ2-6,-,CASSSRSDRGDGANVLTF,TGTGCCAGCAGCTCCCGCTCGGACAGGGGTGATGGGGCCAACGTCCTGACTTTC
TRBV28,14,-,TRBJ1-5,many,CASSLGVNNQPQHF,TGTGCCAGCAGTTTAGGGGTGAACAATCAGCCCCAGCATTTT
TRBV5-4,17,TRBD1,TRBJ2-5,few,CASSLGSGQGPEETQYF,TGTGCCAGCAGCTTGGGGTCAGGACAGGGGCCCGAAGAGACCCAGTACTTC